This T cell receptor (beta chain) was retrieved from a study of T cell changes during pregnancy in multiple sclerosis. Profiling relied on immunoSEQ multiplex PCR, and the TCRdb table lists in-frame clones only, not all of them. This table holds roughly 110,000 clones, roughly nine tenths found once. The CDR3 runs 17 residues. Looked up from germline, CDR1 is LNHDA and CDR2 is SQIVND (reference sequence). J gave up 0 bases and V 5 bases, and 11 bases lay outside the gene matches. Sequenced here: peripheral blood, sampled before pregnancy. The receptor's source is a female donor with multiple sclerosis, enrolled in a pregnancy study. V and J are TRBV19 and TRBJ2-3, with TRBD2 identical over 7 bases. The chain's CDR3 is CASSRTAGLHSTDTQYF. Here the CDR3 DNA reads TGTGCCAGTAGTCGAACCGCGGGACTACATAGCACAGATACGCAGTATTTT.